The clone carrying this T cell receptor (beta chain) came up a few times. This specimen comes from a study of blood T cell repertoires in COVID-19. About the study: PBMCs, B-cell-depleted T cells, or T cells provided the cDNA or gDNA that made up the material.

This table comes from immunoSEQ multiplex PCR, and its TCRdb copy is limited to in-frame clones, with some not included. Of 150,000 or so clones listed, about four fifths are singletons. CDR3 length equals 16 residues. The junction had 7 bases not matched to a gene; V was cut back by 3 bases and J by 0 bases. CDR1 is ENHRY, CDR2 SYGVKD, per germline. This sequence joins TRBV10-3 and TRBJ2-7; 8 bases map to TRBD1. This TCR derives from a human donor with acute or convalescent COVID-19. The donor label of this sample is uncertain. The sample was peripheral blood. CDR3 nucleotide sequence: TGTGCCATCAGTGAAACCAGGGGGCCAAGCTCCTACGAGCAGTACTTC. Its protein is CAISETRGPSSYEQYF.